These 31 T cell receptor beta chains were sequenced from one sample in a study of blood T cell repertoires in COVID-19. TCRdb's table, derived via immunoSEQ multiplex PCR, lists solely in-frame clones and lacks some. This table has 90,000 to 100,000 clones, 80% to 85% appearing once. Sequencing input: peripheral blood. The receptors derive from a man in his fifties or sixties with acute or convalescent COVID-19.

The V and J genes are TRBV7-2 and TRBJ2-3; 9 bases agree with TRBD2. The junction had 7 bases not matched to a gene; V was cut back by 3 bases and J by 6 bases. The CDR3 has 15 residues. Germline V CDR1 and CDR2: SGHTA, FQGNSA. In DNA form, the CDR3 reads TGTGCCAGCAGCTTTGCGGGGGGGCCAGGTGATACGCAGTATTTT. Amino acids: CASSFAGGPGDTQYF.

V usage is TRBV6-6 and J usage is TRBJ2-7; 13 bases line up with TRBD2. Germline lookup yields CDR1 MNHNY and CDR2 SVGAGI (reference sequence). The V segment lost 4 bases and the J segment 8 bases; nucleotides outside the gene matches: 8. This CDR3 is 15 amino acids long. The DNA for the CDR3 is TGTGCCAGCAGTTCCAGGACTAGCGGGGGTTCTAAGCAGTACTTC. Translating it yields CASSSRTSGGSKQYF.

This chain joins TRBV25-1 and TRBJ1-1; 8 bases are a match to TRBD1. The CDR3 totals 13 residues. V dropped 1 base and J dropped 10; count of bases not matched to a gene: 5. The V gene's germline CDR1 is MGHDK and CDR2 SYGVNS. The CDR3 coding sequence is TGTGCCAGCAGTGAATGGACAGGGAGTTCAGCTTTCTTT. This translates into CASSEWTGSSAFF.

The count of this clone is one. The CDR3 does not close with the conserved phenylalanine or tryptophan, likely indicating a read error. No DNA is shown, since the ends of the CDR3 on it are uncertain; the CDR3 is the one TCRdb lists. CDR3 amino acids: CAWSLLHGGQGQPS. This rearrangement joins TRBV30 to TRBJ1-1; the table's D call TRBD1 went unverified against the DNA. Termini included, the CDR3 measures 14 amino acids. Germline loops: CDR1 GTSNPN, CDR2 SVGIG (reference sequence).

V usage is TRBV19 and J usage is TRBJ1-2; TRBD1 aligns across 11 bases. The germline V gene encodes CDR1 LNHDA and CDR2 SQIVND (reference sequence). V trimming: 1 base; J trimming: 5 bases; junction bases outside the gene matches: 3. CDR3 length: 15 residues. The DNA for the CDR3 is TGTGCCAGTAGTATAGCCGGGACAGGGGGTTATGGCTACACCTTC. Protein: CASSIAGTGGYGYTF. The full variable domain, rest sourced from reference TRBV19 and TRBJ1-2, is DGGITQSPKYLFRKEGQNVTLSCEQNLNHDAMYWYRQDPGQGLRLIYYSQIVNDFQKGDIAEGYSVSREKKESFPLTVTSAQKNPTAFYLCASSIAGTGGYGYTFGSGTRLTVV.

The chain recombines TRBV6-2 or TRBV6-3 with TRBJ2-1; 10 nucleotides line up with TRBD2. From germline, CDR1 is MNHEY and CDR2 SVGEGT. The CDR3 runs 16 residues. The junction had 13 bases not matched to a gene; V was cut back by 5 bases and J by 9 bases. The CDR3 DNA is TGTGCCAGCAGTACAGTGTGGTCTAGCGGGGGAGGTGAGCAGTTCTTC. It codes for CASSTVWSSGGGEQFF.

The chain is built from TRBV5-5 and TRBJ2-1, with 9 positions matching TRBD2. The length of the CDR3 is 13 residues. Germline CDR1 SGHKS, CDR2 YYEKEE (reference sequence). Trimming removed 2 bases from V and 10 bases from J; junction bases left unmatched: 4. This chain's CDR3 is CASSFGREGEQFF. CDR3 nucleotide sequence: TGTGCCAGCAGCTTTGGGCGGGAGGGAGAGCAGTTCTTC.

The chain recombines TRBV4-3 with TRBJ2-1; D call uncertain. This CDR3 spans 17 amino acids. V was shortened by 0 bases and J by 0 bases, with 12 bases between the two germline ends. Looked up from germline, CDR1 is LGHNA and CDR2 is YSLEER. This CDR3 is CASSQDLLESSYNEQFF. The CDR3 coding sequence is TGCGCCAGCAGCCAAGATCTCCTGGAGAGCTCCTACAATGAGCAGTTCTTC.

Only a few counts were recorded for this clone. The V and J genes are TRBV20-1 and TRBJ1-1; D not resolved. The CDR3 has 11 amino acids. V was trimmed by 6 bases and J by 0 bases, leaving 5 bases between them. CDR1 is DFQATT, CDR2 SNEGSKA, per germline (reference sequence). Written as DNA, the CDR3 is TGCAGTGCGTCGGTGAACACTGAAGCTTTCTTT. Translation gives CSASVNTEAFF.

The CDR3 spells CASSDPGTSQPQHF. For the CDR3, the DNA is TGTGCCAGCAGTGATCCCGGGACAAGTCAGCCCCAGCATTTT. The chain recombines TRBV6-1 with TRBJ1-5; D possibly corresponds to TRBD1 (6 bases). The germline V and J ends were trimmed by 3 bases and 6 bases, with 12 bases remaining between them. Germline CDR1 is MNHNS and CDR2 is SASEGT. This CDR3 has 14 residues.

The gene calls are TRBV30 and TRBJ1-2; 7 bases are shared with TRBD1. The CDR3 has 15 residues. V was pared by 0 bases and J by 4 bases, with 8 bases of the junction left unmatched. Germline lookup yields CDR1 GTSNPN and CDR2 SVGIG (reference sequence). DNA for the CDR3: TGTGCCTGGAGTGTAACGACAGGGCGTTCCTATGGCTACACCTTC. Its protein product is CAWSVTTGRSYGYTF.

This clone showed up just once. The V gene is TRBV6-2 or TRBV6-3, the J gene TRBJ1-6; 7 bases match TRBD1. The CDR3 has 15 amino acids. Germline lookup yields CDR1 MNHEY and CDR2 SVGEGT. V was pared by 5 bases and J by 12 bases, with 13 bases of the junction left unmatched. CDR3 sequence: CASSKITGAHGPLHF. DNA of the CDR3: TGTGCCAGCAGTAAAATAACAGGGGCGCACGGACCCCTCCACTTT.

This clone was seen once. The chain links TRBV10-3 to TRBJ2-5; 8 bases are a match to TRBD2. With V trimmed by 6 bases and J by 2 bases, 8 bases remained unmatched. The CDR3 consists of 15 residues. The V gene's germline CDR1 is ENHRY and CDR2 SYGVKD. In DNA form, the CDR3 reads TGTGCCATCAGGGGGGCTAGCGGGCCTCAAGAGACCCAGTACTTC. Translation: CAIRGASGPQETQYF.

This CDR3 reads CASSFTGHRGEKLFF. CDR3 bases: TGTGCCAGCAGCTTCACCGGGCACCGAGGGGAAAAACTGTTTTTT. V and J are TRBV27 and TRBJ1-4; D is ambiguous. This CDR3 spans 15 amino acids. Looked up from germline, CDR1 is MNHEY and CDR2 is SMNVEV (reference sequence). V dropped 6 bases and J dropped 8 bases, with 19 bases sitting between them. The variable domain in full, with the rest retrieved from reference TRBV27 and TRBJ1-4, is EAQVTQNPRYLITVTGKKLTVTCSQNMNHEYMSWYRQDPGLGLRQIYYSMNVEVTDKGDVPEGYKVSRKEKRNFPLILESPSPNQTSLYFCASSFTGHRGEKLFFGSGTQLSVL.

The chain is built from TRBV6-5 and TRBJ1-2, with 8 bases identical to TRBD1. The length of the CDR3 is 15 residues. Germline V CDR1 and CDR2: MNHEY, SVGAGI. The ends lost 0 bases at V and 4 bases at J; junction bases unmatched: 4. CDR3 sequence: CASSYSQGEGYGYTF. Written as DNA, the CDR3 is TGTGCCAGCAGTTACTCACAGGGGGAAGGCTATGGCTACACCTTC.

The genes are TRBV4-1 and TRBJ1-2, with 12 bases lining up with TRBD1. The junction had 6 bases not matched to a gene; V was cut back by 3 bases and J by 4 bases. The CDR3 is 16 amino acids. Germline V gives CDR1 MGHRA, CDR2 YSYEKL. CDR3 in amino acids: CASSQSGTGGIYGYTF. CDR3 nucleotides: TGCGCCAGCAGCCAGAGCGGGACAGGGGGCATCTATGGCTACACCTTC.

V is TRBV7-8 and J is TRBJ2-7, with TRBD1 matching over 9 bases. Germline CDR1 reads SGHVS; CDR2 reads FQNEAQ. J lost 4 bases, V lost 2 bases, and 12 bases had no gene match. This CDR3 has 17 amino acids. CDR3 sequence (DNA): TGTGCCAGCAGCTTAACGTCCTCCGGGACAGGGTCTTACGAGCAGTACTTC. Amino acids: CASSLTSSGTGSYEQYF.

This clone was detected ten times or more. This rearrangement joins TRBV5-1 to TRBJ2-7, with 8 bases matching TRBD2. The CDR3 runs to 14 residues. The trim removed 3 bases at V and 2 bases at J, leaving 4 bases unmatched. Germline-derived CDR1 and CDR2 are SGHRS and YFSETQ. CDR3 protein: CASSYERGPYEQYF. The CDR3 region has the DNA TGCGCCAGCAGCTACGAGCGGGGGCCCTACGAGCAGTACTTC.

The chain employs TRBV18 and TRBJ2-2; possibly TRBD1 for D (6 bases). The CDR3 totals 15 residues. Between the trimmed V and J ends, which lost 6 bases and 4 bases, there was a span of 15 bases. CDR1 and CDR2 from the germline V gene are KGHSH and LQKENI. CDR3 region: CASSPPRGSTGELFF. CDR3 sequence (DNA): TGTGCCAGCTCCCCCCCCAGGGGTAGCACCGGGGAGCTGTTTTTT.

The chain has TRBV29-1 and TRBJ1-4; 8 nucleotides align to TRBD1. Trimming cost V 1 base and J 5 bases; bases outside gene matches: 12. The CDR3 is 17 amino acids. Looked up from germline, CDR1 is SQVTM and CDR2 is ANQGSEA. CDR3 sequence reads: CSVEVLDRAGGNEKLFF. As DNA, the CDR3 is TGCAGCGTTGAAGTATTGGACAGGGCAGGGGGGAATGAAAAACTGTTTTTT.

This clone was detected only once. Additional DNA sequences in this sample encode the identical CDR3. CDR3 DNA: TGTGCCAGCTCGGCAGGCCTGAACACTGAAGCTTTCTTT. It specifies CASSAGLNTEAFF. The chain combines TRBV18 with TRBJ1-1; D unclear. The CDR3 covers 13 residues. Germline V gene lookup returns CDR1 KGHSH and CDR2 LQKENI. Deletions cut 6 bases from V and 0 bases from J, with 8 bases between.

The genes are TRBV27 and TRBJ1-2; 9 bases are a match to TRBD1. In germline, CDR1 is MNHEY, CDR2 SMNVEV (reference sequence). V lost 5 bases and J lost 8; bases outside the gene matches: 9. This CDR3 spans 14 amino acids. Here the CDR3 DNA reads TGTGCCAGCAGTCCGCCGGGACAGGGATTAGGCTACACCTTC. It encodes CASSPPGQGLGYTF.

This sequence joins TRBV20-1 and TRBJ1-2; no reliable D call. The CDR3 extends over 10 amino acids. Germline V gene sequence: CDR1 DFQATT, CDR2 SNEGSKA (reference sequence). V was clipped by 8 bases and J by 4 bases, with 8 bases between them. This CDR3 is CSTLIYGYTF. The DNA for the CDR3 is TGCAGTACCCTAATCTATGGCTACACCTTC.

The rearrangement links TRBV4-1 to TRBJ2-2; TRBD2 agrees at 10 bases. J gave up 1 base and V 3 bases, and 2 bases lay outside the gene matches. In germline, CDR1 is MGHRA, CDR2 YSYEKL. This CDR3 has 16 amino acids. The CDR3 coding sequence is TGCGCCAGCAGCCACCCTAGCGGGGGGAACACCGGGGAGCTGTTTTTT. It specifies CASSHPSGGNTGELFF.

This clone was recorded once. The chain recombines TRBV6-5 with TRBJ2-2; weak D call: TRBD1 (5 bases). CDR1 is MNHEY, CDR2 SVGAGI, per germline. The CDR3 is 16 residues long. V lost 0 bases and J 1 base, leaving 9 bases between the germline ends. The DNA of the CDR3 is TGTGCCAGCAGTTACTCGAAGACAGTGAACACCGGGGAGCTGTTTTTT. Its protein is CASSYSKTVNTGELFF.

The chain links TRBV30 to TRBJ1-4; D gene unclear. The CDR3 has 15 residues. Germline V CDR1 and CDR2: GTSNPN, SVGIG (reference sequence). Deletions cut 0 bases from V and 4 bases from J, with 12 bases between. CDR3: CAWSVWQAGNEKLFF. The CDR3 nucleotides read TGTGCCTGGAGTGTATGGCAGGCCGGTAATGAAAAACTGTTTTTT.

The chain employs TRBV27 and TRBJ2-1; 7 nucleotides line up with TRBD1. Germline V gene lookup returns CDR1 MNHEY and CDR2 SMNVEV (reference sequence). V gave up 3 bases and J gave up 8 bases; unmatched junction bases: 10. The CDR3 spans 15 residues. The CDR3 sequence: CASSFLKGAGDEQFF. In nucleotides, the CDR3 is TGTGCCAGCAGTTTTCTCAAGGGGGCTGGGGATGAGCAGTTCTTC.

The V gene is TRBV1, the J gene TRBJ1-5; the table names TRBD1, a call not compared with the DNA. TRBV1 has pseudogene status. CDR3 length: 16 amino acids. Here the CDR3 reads CTSSYPTGGGNQPQHF. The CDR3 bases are TGCACCAGCAGCTACCCGACAGGGGGGGGCAATCAGCCCCAGCATTTT.

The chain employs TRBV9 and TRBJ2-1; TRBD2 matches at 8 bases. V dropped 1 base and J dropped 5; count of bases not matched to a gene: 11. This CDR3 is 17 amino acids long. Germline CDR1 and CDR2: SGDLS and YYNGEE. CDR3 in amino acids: CASSVKAGGPLDNEQFF. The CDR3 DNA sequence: TGTGCCAGCAGCGTAAAGGCGGGGGGCCCTTTAGACAATGAGCAGTTCTTC.

The CDR3 protein is CASSPEGGRPYEQYF. The CDR3 bases are TGTGCCAGTAGCCCGGAAGGAGGGCGCCCCTACGAGCAGTACTTC. The V gene is TRBV19, the J gene TRBJ2-7; D possibly corresponds to TRBD2 (6 bases). The CDR3 extends over 15 amino acids. Per germline, CDR1 LNHDA and CDR2 SQIVND (reference sequence). V lost 6 bases to trimming and J lost 2 bases, with 17 bases between them.

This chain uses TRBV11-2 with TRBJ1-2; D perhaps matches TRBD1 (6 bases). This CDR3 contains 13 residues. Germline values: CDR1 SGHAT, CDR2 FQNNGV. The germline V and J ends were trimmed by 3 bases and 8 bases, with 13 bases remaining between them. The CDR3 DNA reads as TGTGCCAGCAGCTTTGACAGGTTCGGCGGCTACACCTTC. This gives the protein CASSFDRFGGYTF.